This T cell receptor (beta chain) was recorded in a study of T cell responses to AZD1222 COVID-19 vaccine. In this sample, this clone turned up once. Antigen unknown. Profiled with immunoSEQ multiplex PCR; TCRdb holds only in-frame clones, not every one. The sample yields around 100,000 clones, 65% to 90% seen once. The CDR3 is made up of 14 amino acids. The V gene lost 1 base and the J gene lost 4 bases, with 8 bases spanning the gap. Looked up from germline, CDR1 is SGHTA and CDR2 is FQGNSA. The study, taken as a whole, reports: It was only after the peak T cell response that any repertoires were sampled. It should be noted that donors were predominantly white British and more often female, and clonal diversity was possibly underestimated.

The chain couples TRBV7-2 to TRBJ2-1; D unresolved. Material: peripheral blood, obtained on day 0 of AZD1222 vaccination. The sequence came from an adult in good health. The CDR3 coding sequence is TGTGCCAGCAGCTTAGGGGTTGATTACAATGAGCAGTTCTTC. As protein: CASSLGVDYNEQFF. Supplemented by reference TRBV7-2 and TRBJ2-1, the full variable domain reads GAGVSQSPSNKVTEKGKDVELRCDPISGHTALYWYRQSLGQGLEFLIYFQGNSAPDKSGLPSDRFSAERTGGSVSTLTIQRTQQEDSAVYLCASSLGVDYNEQFFGPGTRLTVL.